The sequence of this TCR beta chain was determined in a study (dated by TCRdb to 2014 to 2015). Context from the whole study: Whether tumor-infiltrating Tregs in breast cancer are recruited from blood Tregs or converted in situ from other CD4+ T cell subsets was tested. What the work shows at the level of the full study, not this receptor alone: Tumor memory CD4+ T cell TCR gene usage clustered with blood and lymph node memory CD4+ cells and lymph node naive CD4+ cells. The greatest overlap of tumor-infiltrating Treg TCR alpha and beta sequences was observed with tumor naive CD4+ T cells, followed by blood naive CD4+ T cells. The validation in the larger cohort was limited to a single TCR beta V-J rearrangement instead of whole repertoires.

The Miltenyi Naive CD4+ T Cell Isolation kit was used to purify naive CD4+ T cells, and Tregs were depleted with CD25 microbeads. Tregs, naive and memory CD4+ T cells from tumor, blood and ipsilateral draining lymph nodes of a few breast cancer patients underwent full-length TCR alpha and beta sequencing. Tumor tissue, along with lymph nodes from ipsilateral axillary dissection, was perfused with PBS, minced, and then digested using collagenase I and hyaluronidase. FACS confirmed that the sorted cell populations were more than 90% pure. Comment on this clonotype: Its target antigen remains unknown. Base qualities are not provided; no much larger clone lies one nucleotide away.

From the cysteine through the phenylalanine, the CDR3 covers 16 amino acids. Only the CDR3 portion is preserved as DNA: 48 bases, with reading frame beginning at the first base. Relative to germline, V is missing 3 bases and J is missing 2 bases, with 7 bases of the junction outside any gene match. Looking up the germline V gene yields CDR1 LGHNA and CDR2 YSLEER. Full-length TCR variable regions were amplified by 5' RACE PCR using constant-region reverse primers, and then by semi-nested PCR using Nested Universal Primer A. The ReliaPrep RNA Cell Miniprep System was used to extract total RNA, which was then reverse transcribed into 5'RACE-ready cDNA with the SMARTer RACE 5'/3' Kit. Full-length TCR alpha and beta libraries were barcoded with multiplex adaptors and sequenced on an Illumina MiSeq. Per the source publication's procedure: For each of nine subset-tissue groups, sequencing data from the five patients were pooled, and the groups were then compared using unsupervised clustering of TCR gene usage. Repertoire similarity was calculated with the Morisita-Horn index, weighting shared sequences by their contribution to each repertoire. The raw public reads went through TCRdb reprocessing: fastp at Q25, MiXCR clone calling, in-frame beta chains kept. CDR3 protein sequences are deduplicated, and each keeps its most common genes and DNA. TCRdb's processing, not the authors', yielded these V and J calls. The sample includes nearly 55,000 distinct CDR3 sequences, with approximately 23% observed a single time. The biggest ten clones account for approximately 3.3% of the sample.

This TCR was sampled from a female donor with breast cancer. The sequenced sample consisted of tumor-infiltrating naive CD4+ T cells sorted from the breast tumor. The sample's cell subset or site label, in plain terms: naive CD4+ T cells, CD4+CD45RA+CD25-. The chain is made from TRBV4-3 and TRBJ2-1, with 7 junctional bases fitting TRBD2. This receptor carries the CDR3 CASSQDSGTTYNEQFF. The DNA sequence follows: TGCGCCAGCAGCCAGGACTCCGGGACTACCTACAATGAGCAGTTCTTC.